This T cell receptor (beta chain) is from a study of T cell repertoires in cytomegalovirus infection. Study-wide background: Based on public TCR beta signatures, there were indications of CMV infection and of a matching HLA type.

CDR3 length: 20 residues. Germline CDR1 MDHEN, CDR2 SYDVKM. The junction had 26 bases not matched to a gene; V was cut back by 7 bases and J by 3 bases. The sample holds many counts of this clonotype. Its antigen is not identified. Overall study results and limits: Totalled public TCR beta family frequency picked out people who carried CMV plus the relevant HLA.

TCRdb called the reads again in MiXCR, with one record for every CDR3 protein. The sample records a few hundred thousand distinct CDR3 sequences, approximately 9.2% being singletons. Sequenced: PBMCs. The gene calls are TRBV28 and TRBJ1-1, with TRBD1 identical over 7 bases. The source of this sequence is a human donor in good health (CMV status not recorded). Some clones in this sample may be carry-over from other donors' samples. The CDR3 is CASTHRGMTLISSAYTEAFF. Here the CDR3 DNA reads TGTGCCAGCACTCACAGGGGTATGACCCTAATTTCGTCCGCTTACACTGAAGCTTTCTTT.